The 30 T cell receptor beta chains in this list originate from one sample, sequenced in a study of long-term antiretroviral therapy in people with HIV. Running of the v3.0 immunoSEQ assay took place at survey level. Method: immunoSEQ multiplex PCR; TCRdb's copy keeps in-frame clones and lacks some. There are under 45,000 clones in the sample; 85% to 90% occur only once, and 4% lies in the top ten. The sample consisted of unsorted PBMCs, taken 1.2 years after starting antiretroviral therapy. Receptors originate from a woman aged 50 to 65 with HIV.

V usage is TRBV18 and J usage is TRBJ1-6; TRBD1 agrees at 7 bases. This CDR3 spans 17 amino acids. In germline, CDR1 is KGHSH, CDR2 LQKENI. The V segment lost 1 base and the J segment 0 bases; nucleotides outside the gene matches: 3. CDR3 nucleotide sequence: TGTGCCAGCTCACCACAAGGACAGGCCTCCTATAATTCACCCCTCCACTTT. It is translated as CASSPQGQASYNSPLHF.

This clone was seen a single time. This sequence joins TRBV19 and TRBJ1-2; TRBD1 matches 7 bases. J lost 8 bases, V lost 3 bases, and 12 bases had no gene match. Germline V gene data show CDR1 as LNHDA and CDR2 as SQIVND (reference sequence). The CDR3 length is 15 residues. In DNA form, the CDR3 reads TGTGCCAGTAGTATGGGGGCCAGGGGGGAATTCGGCTACACCTTC. This encodes CASSMGARGEFGYTF.

The chain uses TRBV25-1 and TRBJ1-1; the D gene is possibly TRBD1 (6 bases). V lost 4 bases to trimming and J lost 3 bases, with 12 bases between them. CDR3 length: 14 amino acids. Germline V gene lookup returns CDR1 MGHDK and CDR2 SYGVNS. This chain's CDR3 is CASSAGGLDTEAFF. DNA for the CDR3: TGTGCCAGCAGTGCCGGGGGCTTGGACACTGAAGCTTTCTTT.

The J gene is TRBJ2-7, the V gene TRBV15, with TRBD2 identical over 9 bases. Trimming cost V 1 base and J 7 bases; bases outside gene matches: 8. The CDR3 is 15 amino acids. CDR1 is LNHNV and CDR2 is YYDKDF in the germline V gene (reference sequence). The CDR3 nucleotides read TGTGCCACCAGCAGAGCCGGCGGGGGGGCTGGGGAGCAGTACTTC. Protein sequence: CATSRAGGGAGEQYF.

The genes are TRBV11-2 and TRBJ2-1; D gene uncertain. With 1 base removed from V and 9 bases from J, the gap between germline ends came to 10 bases. The CDR3 spans 13 residues. Per the germline V gene, CDR1 is SGHAT and CDR2 is FQNNGV. The CDR3 sequence: CASSLVQNREQFF. CDR3 coding DNA: TGTGCCAGCAGCTTAGTTCAAAATCGTGAGCAGTTCTTC.

This chain links TRBV4-3 with TRBJ1-2; 9 bases align to TRBD1. V lost 1 base, J lost 2 bases, and 2 bases stayed unmatched. CDR1 and CDR2 from the germline V gene are LGHNA and YSLEER. The CDR3 spans 15 residues. As DNA, the CDR3 is TGCGCCAGCAGCCAAGTCGGGACAGGGAACTATGGCTACACCTTC. It is translated as CASSQVGTGNYGYTF.

The chain employs TRBV27 and TRBJ2-3; D is possibly TRBD2 (5 bases). CDR1 and CDR2 from the germline V gene are MNHEY and SMNVEV (reference sequence). The ends were cut back, 6 bases at V and 7 bases at J, with 14 bases in the middle. The CDR3 contains 13 residues. CDR3 DNA sequence: TGTGCCAGCAGATCGGACTTTGGGAATACGCAGTATTTT. It translates to CASRSDFGNTQYF.

The chain couples TRBV7-9 to TRBJ2-7; D perhaps matches TRBD2 (5 bases). The germline CDR1 and CDR2 sequences are SEHNR and FQNEAQ (reference sequence). Trimming removed 5 bases at V and 4 bases at J, with 12 bases between. This CDR3 is 13 amino acids long. The CDR3 spells CASSPAAYYEQYF. The DNA for the CDR3 is TGTGCCAGCAGCCCAGCGGCTTATTACGAGCAGTACTTC.

This sequence joins TRBV7-8 and TRBJ2-3; TRBD2 aligns across 15 bases. CDR3 size: 16 residues. Per germline, CDR1 SGHVS and CDR2 FQNEAQ. The ends lost 3 bases at V and 5 bases at J; junction bases unmatched: 3. DNA of the CDR3: TGTGCCAGCAGCTTGGGACTAGCGGGGGGCATAGATACGCAGTATTTT. Residues: CASSLGLAGGIDTQYF.

Only one count was recorded for this clone. The V gene is TRBV30, the J gene TRBJ2-2; D may be TRBD1 (5 bases). This CDR3 is 13 amino acids long. The V end was cut by 5 bases, the J end by 1 base, with 8 bases between. In germline, CDR1 is GTSNPN, CDR2 SVGIG (reference sequence). CDR3 sequence (DNA): TGTGCCTGGGCAAGGGGGAACACCGGGGAGCTGTTTTTT. Amino acids: CAWARGNTGELFF.

The chain couples TRBV29-1 to TRBJ2-7; D is ambiguous. The germline V gene has CDR1 SQVTM and CDR2 ANQGSEA. Trimming pared 4 bases from V and 7 bases from J, leaving 17 bases between. The CDR3 has 13 residues. The CDR3 sequence: CSVGTPGFDEQYF. The CDR3 region has the DNA TGCAGCGTTGGAACCCCCGGGTTTGATGAGCAGTACTTC.

This chain connects TRBV7-8 to TRBJ2-5; D is perhaps TRBD2 (5 bases). CDR3 length: 15 amino acids. The V end lost 5 bases, the J end lost 1 base, and 14 bases lay between the germline ends. Per the germline V gene, CDR1 is SGHVS and CDR2 is FQNEAQ. CDR3 protein: CASSVGVGIQETQYF. The CDR3 DNA sequence: TGTGCCAGCAGCGTCGGGGTGGGGATCCAAGAGACCCAGTACTTC.

The chain links TRBV7-5 to TRBJ2-7; the D call of TRBD1 is as the table states it, not checked on the DNA. TRBV7-5 is termed a pseudogene. This CDR3 spans 14 amino acids. The chain's CDR3 is CARSLRQLRYEQYF. Written as DNA, the CDR3 is TGTGCCAGAAGCCTCCGACAGTTAAGGTACGAGCAGTACTTC.

The V and J genes are TRBV5-5 and TRBJ1-5; D is unresolved. V was pared by 3 bases and J by 2 bases, with 18 bases between. The CDR3 covers 17 residues. The germline gives CDR1 SGHKS, CDR2 YYEKEE (reference sequence). CDR3 nucleotide sequence: TGTGCCAGCAGCTCCCGCCCGGAGGCCCTGGGCAATCAGCCCCAGCATTTT. This sequence encodes CASSSRPEALGNQPQHF.

V usage is TRBV5-1 and J usage is TRBJ1-1; 9 bases are shared with TRBD1. Germline CDR1 SGHRS, CDR2 YFSETQ. This CDR3 is 16 amino acids long. Trimming cost V 2 bases and J 1 base; bases outside gene matches: 6. This CDR3 reads CASSFGTGKGNTEAFF. DNA for the CDR3: TGCGCCAGCAGCTTCGGGACAGGGAAAGGGAACACTGAAGCTTTCTTT.

This sequence joins TRBV6-5 and TRBJ1-1, with a tentative D call TRBD1 (5 bases). There are 15 residues in the CDR3. The V end was cut by 1 base, the J end by 2 bases, with 11 bases between. Germline V gene lookup returns CDR1 MNHEY and CDR2 SVGAGI. CDR3 DNA: TGTGCCAGCAGTTACTTTGCAGGGATCAACACTGAAGCTTTCTTT. It specifies CASSYFAGINTEAFF.

This sequence joins TRBV30 and TRBJ2-7; 8 bases agree with TRBD2. The CDR3 extends over 14 amino acids. Trimming at V came to 2 bases and at J to 5 bases, leaving 8 bases not matched to a gene. Germline values: CDR1 GTSNPN, CDR2 SVGIG (reference sequence). The CDR3 nucleotides read TGTGCCTGGAGTATTGGGCGGGGGGAGGACGAGCAGTACTTC. Protein: CAWSIGRGEDEQYF.

The gene calls are TRBV2 and TRBJ2-7; 10 bases line up with TRBD1. There are 14 residues in the CDR3. The J segment lost 0 bases and the V segment lost 9 bases, leaving 5 bases of the junction unmatched. Germline V gives CDR1 SNHLY, CDR2 FYNNEI. The CDR3 loop is CASPGQGDSYEQYF. CDR3 nucleotides: TGTGCCAGTCCCGGACAGGGGGACTCCTACGAGCAGTACTTC.

The chain links TRBV7-8 to TRBJ2-2; no clear D gene. CDR1 and CDR2 (germline): SGHVS, FQNEAQ. Trimming took 0 bases from V and 4 from J, leaving 6 bases between them. CDR3 length equals 14 residues. The CDR3 coding sequence is TGTGCCAGCAGCTTAGCTAGGTCCACCGGGGAGCTGTTTTTT. Its translation is CASSLARSTGELFF.

The chain recombines TRBV7-6 with TRBJ2-7; D perhaps matches TRBD2 (6 bases). The CDR3 is 16 amino acids. Trimming left V 5 bases short and J 0 bases short, with 17 bases between. Germline CDR1 is SGHVS and CDR2 is FNYEAQ. CDR3 protein: CASSPLASGGSYEQYF. The CDR3 region has the DNA TGTGCCAGCAGCCCCTTGGCTTCCGGGGGCTCCTACGAGCAGTACTTC.

This chain links TRBV5-4 with TRBJ2-5, with 11 bases identical to TRBD2. CDR1 SGHNT and CDR2 YYREEE come from the germline V gene (reference sequence). J lost 2 bases, V lost 4 bases, and 7 bases had no gene match. CDR3 length equals 16 residues. The CDR3 DNA is TGTGCCAGCAGCCCTCCTAGCGGGGGGAAACAAGAGACCCAGTACTTC. Translated: CASSPPSGGKQETQYF.

This chain uses TRBV18 with TRBJ1-2; 7 bases align to TRBD1. V lost 6 bases, J lost 8 bases, and 6 bases stayed unmatched. The length of the CDR3 is 12 residues. Germline CDR1 is KGHSH and CDR2 is LQKENI. CDR3 protein: CASSLGGGGYTF. CDR3 nucleotide sequence: TGTGCCAGCTCCTTAGGAGGGGGCGGCTACACCTTC.

This clone has only a few counts. V usage is TRBV30 and J usage is TRBJ1-3, with D possibly TRBD1 on 5 matching bases. The CDR3 has 15 residues. Germline V gene data show CDR1 as GTSNPN and CDR2 as SVGIG (reference sequence). V was clipped by 4 bases and J by 0 bases, with 13 bases between them. The CDR3 bases are TGTGCCTGGACCTCCAGGGCTGCCTCTGGAAACACCATATATTTT. It codes for CAWTSRAASGNTIYF.

The chain's CDR3 is CASRDLSRSYEQYF. The CDR3 nucleotides read TGTGCCAGCAGGGACCTAAGTCGTTCCTACGAGCAGTACTTC. V and J are TRBV11-1 and TRBJ2-7; D is uncertain. This CDR3 has 14 amino acids. Germline CDR1 is SGHAT and CDR2 is FQDESV (reference sequence). V was shortened by 6 bases and J by 1 base, with 13 bases between the two germline ends.

The chain links TRBV7-2 to TRBJ2-1; D is ambiguous. Per the germline V gene, CDR1 is SGHTA and CDR2 is FQGNSA. Trimming shortened V by 1 base and J by 0 bases, and 10 bases separated the two germline ends. The CDR3 is 16 residues long. The CDR3 DNA reads as TGTGCCAGCAGCTTAGAAATCTACAACTCCTACAATGAGCAGTTCTTC. Protein product: CASSLEIYNSYNEQFF.

The chain has TRBV19 and TRBJ2-4; the match to TRBD1 covers 7 bases. Germline V gene sequence: CDR1 LNHDA, CDR2 SQIVND (reference sequence). CDR3 length: 13 residues. Trimming at V came to 0 bases and at J to 7 bases, leaving 0 bases not matched to a gene. The CDR3: CASSIDRGNIQYF. The CDR3 bases are TGTGCCAGTAGTATAGACAGGGGGAACATTCAGTACTTC.

V is TRBV18 and J is TRBJ1-5; D gene unclear. Per the germline V gene, CDR1 is KGHSH and CDR2 is LQKENI. CDR3 length: 12 residues. V dropped 1 base and J dropped 7 bases, with 5 bases sitting between them. The CDR3 coding sequence is TGTGCCAGCTCACCACAGGGCCAGCCCCAGCATTTT. It specifies CASSPQGQPQHF.

This clone was detected only a few times. The chain links TRBV4-1 to TRBJ1-6, with TRBD1 as a possible D gene (5 bases). The CDR3 totals 15 residues. CDR1 is MGHRA and CDR2 is YSYEKL in the germline V gene. Trimming shortened V by 2 bases and J by 7 bases, and 12 bases separated the two germline ends. The CDR3 sequence is CASSQSFGANSPLHF. CDR3 bases: TGCGCCAGCAGCCAAAGCTTCGGGGCCAATTCACCCCTCCACTTT.

The chain couples TRBV6-6 to TRBJ2-7, with TRBD1 matching 7 bases. This CDR3 has 15 amino acids. V dropped 6 bases and J dropped 5; count of bases not matched to a gene: 13. Germline V gene lookup returns CDR1 MNHNY and CDR2 SVGAGI (reference sequence). CDR3 nucleotide sequence: TGTGCCAGCAGCCAAACTAGGACAGGATGGGACGAGCAGTACTTC. Protein: CASSQTRTGWDEQYF.

The J gene is TRBJ1-4, the V gene TRBV13; 10 bases fit TRBD1. CDR3 length equals 17 residues. Losses at the gene ends were 3 bases for V and 8 bases for J; bases not matched to a gene: 12. Looked up from germline, CDR1 is PRHDT and CDR2 is FYEKMQ (reference sequence). The CDR3 loop reads CASSFAGTGEEREKLFF. The CDR3 nucleotides are TGTGCCAGCAGCTTTGCCGGGACAGGGGAGGAGAGGGAAAAACTGTTTTTT.